Listed below are T cell receptor beta chains from one sample, sequenced in a study of blood T cell repertoires in COVID-19. Method: immunoSEQ multiplex PCR; TCRdb's copy keeps in-frame clones and lacks some. The sample lists a few hundred thousand clones, about 87% occurring once. The material sequenced was PBMCs or T cells enriched from blood (not recorded which). Receptors originate from a man aged 18 to 35 with acute COVID-19. The conserved cysteine and the conserved F or W are not part of the CDR3 here. Fields, in order: CDR3 length, V gene, D gene, J gene, CDR3 protein. The D gene is left open where the match is weak.

17	TRBV10-3	TRBD1	TRBJ1-5	AISERHGQGFGPNQPQH
13	TRBV6-5	TRBD1	TRBJ1-2	ASSSLQGGNYGYT
11	TRBV5-1	.	TRBJ1-1	ASSLSPEGEAF
11	TRBV19	.	TRBJ1-1	ASSYGQFPEAF
14	TRBV21-1	.	TRBJ1-1	ASSKGRVSMNTEAF
12	TRBV3-1/TRBV3-2	.	TRBJ2-7	ASSQAGDTYEQY
14	TRBV14	TRBD1	TRBJ2-7	ASSQDQGQKGYEQY
15	TRBV21-1	.	TRBJ2-2	ASSKDKAPRDTGELF
13	TRBV6-1	.	TRBJ2-7	ASSEVGGSSYEQY
14	TRBV28	.	TRBJ1-5	ASRPNRYDSNQPQH
11	TRBV25-1	.	TRBJ2-1	ASSESVLDEQF
17	TRBV12-5	.	TRBJ1-5	ASGLLVGWPGLLNQPQH
12	TRBV27	.	TRBJ2-1	ASSLSSGTGEQF
12	TRBV28	TRBD1	TRBJ1-2	ASSPDRDPYGYT
14	TRBV28	.	TRBJ1-3	ASSLSPGAVGNTIY
15	TRBV25-1	TRBD2	TRBJ2-5	ASSEGSGTRAGETQY
13	TRBV10-3	TRBD2	TRBJ2-1	AISSGTSDNNEQF
17	TRBV5-1	TRBD2	TRBJ2-1	ASSLASVKSGRAGNEQF
12	TRBV6-5	TRBD1	TRBJ2-7	ATTWGDREDEQY
13	TRBV7-9	TRBD2	TRBJ2-1	ASSGTSGRALEQF
10	TRBV28	.	TRBJ1-4	ASSGQNEKLF